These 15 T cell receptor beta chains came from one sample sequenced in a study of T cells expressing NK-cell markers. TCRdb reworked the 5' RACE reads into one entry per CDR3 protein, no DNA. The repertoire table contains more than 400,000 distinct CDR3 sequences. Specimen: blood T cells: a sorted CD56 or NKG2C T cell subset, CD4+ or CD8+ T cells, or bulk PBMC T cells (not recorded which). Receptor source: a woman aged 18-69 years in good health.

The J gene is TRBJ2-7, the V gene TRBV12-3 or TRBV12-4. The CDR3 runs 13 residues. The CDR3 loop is CASSLRGAYEQYF.

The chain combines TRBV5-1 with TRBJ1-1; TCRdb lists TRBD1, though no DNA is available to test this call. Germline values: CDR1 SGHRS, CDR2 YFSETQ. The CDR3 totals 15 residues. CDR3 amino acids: CASSSGQTTNTEAFF.

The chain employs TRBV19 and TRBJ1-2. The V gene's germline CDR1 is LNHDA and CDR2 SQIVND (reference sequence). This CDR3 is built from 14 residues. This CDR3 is CASKRSEGNYGYTF.

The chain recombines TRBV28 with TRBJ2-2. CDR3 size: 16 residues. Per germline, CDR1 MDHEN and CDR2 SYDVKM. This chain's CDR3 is CASSLWDQRSTGELFF.

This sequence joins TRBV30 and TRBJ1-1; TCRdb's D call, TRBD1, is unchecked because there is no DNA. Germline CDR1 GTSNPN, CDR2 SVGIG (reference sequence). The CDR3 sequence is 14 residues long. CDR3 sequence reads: CAWSQRQGNTEAFF.

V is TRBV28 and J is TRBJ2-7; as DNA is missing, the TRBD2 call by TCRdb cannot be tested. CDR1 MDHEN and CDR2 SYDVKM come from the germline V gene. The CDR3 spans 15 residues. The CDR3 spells CASSSPGARFPEQYF. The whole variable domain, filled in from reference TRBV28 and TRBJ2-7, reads DVKVTQSSRYLVKRTGEKVFLECVQDMDHENMFWYRQDPGLGLRLIYFSYDVKMKEKGDIPEGYSVSREKKERFSLILESASTNQTSMYLCASSSPGARFPEQYFGPGTRLTVT.

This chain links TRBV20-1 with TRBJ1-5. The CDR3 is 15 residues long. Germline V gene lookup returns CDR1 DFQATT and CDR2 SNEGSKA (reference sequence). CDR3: CSARDRAGGNQPQHF.

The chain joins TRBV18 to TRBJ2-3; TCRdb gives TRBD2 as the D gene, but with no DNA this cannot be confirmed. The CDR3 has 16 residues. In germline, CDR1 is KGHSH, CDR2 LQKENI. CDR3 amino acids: CASSPGLAGVTDTQYF.

CDR3 in amino acids: CASSLVEKTVSSTDTQYF. The rearrangement links TRBV5-1 to TRBJ2-3; TCRdb reports TRBD1, a call that lacks DNA to check it against. The CDR3 has 18 amino acids. Per the germline V gene, CDR1 is SGHRS and CDR2 is YFSETQ.

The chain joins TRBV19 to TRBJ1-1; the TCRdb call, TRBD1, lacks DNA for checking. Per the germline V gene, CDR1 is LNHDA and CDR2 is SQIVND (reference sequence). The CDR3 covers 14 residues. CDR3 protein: CASSIRGRGTEAFF.

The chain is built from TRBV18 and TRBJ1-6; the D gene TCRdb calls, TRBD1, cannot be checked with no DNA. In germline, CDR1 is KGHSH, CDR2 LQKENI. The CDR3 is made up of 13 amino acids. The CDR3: CASSTGEGSPLHF.

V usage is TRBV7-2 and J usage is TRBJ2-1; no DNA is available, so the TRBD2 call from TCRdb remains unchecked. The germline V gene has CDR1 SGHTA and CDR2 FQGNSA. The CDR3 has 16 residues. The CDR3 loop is CASSSQSGVSYNEQFF.

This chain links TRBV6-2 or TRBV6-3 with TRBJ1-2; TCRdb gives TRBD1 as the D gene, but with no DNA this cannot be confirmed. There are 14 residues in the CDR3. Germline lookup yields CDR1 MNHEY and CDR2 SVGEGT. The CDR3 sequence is CASRPSGGANGYTF.

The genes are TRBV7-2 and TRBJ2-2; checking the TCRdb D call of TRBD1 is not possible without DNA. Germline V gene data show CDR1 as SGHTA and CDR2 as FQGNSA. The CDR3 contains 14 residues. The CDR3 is CASRRDTSTGELFF.

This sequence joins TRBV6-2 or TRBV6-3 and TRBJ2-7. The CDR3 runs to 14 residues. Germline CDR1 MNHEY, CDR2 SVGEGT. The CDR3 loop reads CASSYPGSSYEQYF.